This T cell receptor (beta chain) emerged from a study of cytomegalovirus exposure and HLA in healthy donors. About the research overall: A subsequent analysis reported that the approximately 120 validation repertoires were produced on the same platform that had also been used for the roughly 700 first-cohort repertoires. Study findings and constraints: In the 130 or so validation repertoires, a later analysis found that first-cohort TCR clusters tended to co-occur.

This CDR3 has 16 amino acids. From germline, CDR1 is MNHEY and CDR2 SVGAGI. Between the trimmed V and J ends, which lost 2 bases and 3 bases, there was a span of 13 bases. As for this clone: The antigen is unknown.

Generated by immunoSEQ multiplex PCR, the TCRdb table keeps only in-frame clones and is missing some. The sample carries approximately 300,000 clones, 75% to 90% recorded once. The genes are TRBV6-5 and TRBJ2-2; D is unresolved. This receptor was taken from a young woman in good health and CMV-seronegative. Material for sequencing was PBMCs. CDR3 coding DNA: TGTGCCAGCAGTTACACCGGGTCAGCCTACACCGGGGAGCTGTTTTTT. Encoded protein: CASSYTGSAYTGELFF.